This T cell receptor (beta chain) came from a study of OX40 agonist ivuxolimab in advanced cancers. Turning to the study itself: Intravenous ivuxolimab at 0.01 to 10 mg/kg was given to patients every 2 weeks. Patients receiving dose escalation had hepatocellular carcinoma, melanoma, renal cell or head and neck cancer. Participants could have had prior anti-PD-1, anti-PD-L1 or anti-CTLA-4 therapy, and around 43% had some. Study outcomes and limitations: At 0.1 to 3.0 mg/kg and by week 6, CD4+ and CD8+ T cells in the blood had expanded clonally.

The J segment lost 2 bases and the V segment lost 4 bases, leaving 5 bases of the junction unmatched. The germline V gene encodes CDR1 SGHTA and CDR2 FQGNSA. This CDR3 region has 14 residues. On this clone itself: Its antigen is not known.

The protocol was immunoSEQ multiplex PCR, while the TCRdb copy is restricted to in-frame clones and leaves out a portion. The sample contains tens of thousands of clones, around 86% of which appear only once. The receptor's source is an adult with an advanced solid tumor such as melanoma, head and neck, liver or kidney cancer. The chain joins TRBV7-2 to TRBJ2-7; 7 bases line up with TRBD1. Sequencing used CD4+ or CD8+ T cells sorted from blood, obtained in a trial of the OX40 agonist ivuxolimab. The CDR3 bases are TGTGCCAGCAGCTCCCGACAGGGACCCTACGAGCAGTACTTC. Translating gives CASSSRQGPYEQYF. The full variable domain, its missing parts supplied by reference TRBV7-2 and TRBJ2-7, is GAGVSQSPSNKVTEKGKDVELRCDPISGHTALYWYRQSLGQGLEFLIYFQGNSAPDKSGLPSDRFSAERTGGSVSTLTIQRTQQEDSAVYLCASSSRQGPYEQYFGPGTRLTVT.